A selection of T cell receptor beta chains follows, all from one sample in a study of cytomegalovirus exposure and HLA in healthy donors. Profiled with immunoSEQ multiplex PCR; TCRdb holds only in-frame clones, not every one. The data contain 150,000 to 200,000 clones, roughly 74% of them seen just once; the ten biggest clones take up 7.7%. Specimen: PBMCs. These receptors were collected from a woman aged 40 to 50 in good health and CMV-seropositive. CDR3s include the opening cysteine and the closing phenylalanine or tryptophan. D genes are given only for firm matches.

CASSRQSVNTEAFF . TRBV2
CASSQVASASYEQYF . TRBV4-2
CASSLGAANQPQHF . TRBV28
CSVGSYNEQFF . TRBV29-1
CASSLSGLAGATGELFF TRBD2 TRBV28
CASSYQTRSETQYF . TRBV28
CASSESHGTGYSGNTIYF TRBD1 TRBV9
CATCVGGRVETQYF TRBD2 TRBV28
CASRWTGRRGEAFF TRBD1 TRBV6-5
CASRKTSGRTVYEQYF TRBD2 TRBV2
CASSQVGTGRLFF . TRBV14
CASRPAGGRDYNEQFF . TRBV28
CASSLVTGAGSEQFF TRBD1 TRBV11-2
CASSLGPGTGGPYEQYF TRBD1 TRBV27
CASSLRGVSGNTIYF . TRBV28
CASSIDGAGTGTTDTQYF TRBD1 TRBV19
CASSFQTGGEHEQYF TRBD1 TRBV7-2
CASSRQGEQYF . TRBV7-9
CASRQRQANTGELFF . TRBV2
CATSSGIYNEQFF TRBD2 TRBV19
CASSLNPLTSGASTDTQYF TRBD2 TRBV28
CASSSQGAWETQYF TRBD1 TRBV5-1
CASSSGTDTQYF . TRBV7-2
CAISDPVRSSTDTQYF . TRBV10-3
CASSLVLTGDGYTF TRBD1 TRBV5-1
CASSYGAGGHYEQYF TRBD2 TRBV6-5
CASSLAGQGLLGEQYF TRBD1 TRBV5-1
CASSGRRSARDIQYF . TRBV14
CASSLDGRNTEAFF . TRBV23-1
CASSALRGLGGELFF TRBD1 TRBV9
CASSQDRGLARVEQFF TRBD2 TRBV14
CASSDGTGGTDTQYF TRBD1 TRBV6-1
CASSLRRQGGNQPQHF . TRBV28
CASSSGGTDTQYF TRBD2 TRBV5-8
CASSQEGGADTEAFF . TRBV4-3
CASSVAGLAGGERNTQYF TRBD2 TRBV9
CASSMSGRARNEQFF TRBD2 TRBV19
CASRLYGTTPLYEQFF TRBD2 TRBV27
CAWTSSRTGVHSEAFF TRBD1 TRBV30
CASSAGGGPYEQYF . TRBV9
CASSPRGNTEAFF . TRBV11-2
CASSPGLAGGRETQYF TRBD2 TRBV9
CASTFPPKGDTQYF . TRBV7-8
CASSPTTGDTEAFF TRBD1 TRBV18
CASSIGTGVRREAFF TRBD1 TRBV19
CASSARQTFQYF . TRBV5-1
CASSIRSSGSSTDTQYF TRBD2 TRBV19
CASSRPASGRGDSYNEQFF TRBD2 TRBV7-3
CAWSVLIGTGRGYTF TRBD1 TRBV30
CATQADRAGGNTIYF TRBD1 TRBV28
CASLRDNYEQYF . TRBV2
CASIEPNTGELFF . TRBV6-5
CASRGPANYGYTF . TRBV6-1
CASSGSGLAGGTGELFF TRBD2 TRBV11-3